This TCR beta chain was captured by sequencing in a study of neurological immune-mediated disorders (dated 2019 in TCRdb). Notes on the research overall: Using UMI-based sequencing, the study compared peripheral blood TCR-beta repertoires from patients with HTLV-I-associated myelopathy (HAM/TSP), patients with multiple sclerosis, and healthy controls. The approximately 98 TCR-beta libraries included longitudinal samples, technical triplicates and paired sorted CD4+ and CD8+ T-cell subsets alongside PBMC samples. The cohort comprised 68 subjects: 15 or so HAM/TSP patients, roughly 34 multiple sclerosis patients and 20 or so healthy controls. What the study reported, not specific to this receptor: Across subjects, expanded clones never shared an identical CDR3 amino acid sequence, which suggests that the TCR-beta repertoires in every group were private. TCR clonal expansion was highest in HAM/TSP patients and lowest in MS patients, with MS patients falling below even healthy controls.

As to this clonotype: Its antigen remains unidentified. The DNA is omitted, as the CDR3 cannot be located on it reliably, and the CDR3 follows TCRdb's listing.

For the unsorted PBMC libraries, 2 million PBMCs were stored in RNAlater at -80 degrees C until RNA extraction and were used to generate the libraries. Peripheral blood was subjected to Ficoll-Hypaque density gradient centrifugation to isolate PBMCs, which were then cryopreserved in liquid nitrogen. cDNA was synthesized by template-switch 5'RACE using a primer carrying a 10-nucleotide random unique molecular identifier by which each TCR transcript was tagged. Each sequencing run produced over 160 million TCR-beta sequences covering 15-18 subjects. Total RNA was extracted with the RNeasy kit. Using the KAPA Real-time Library Amplification kit, TCR-beta VDJ regions were amplified with primers for the TCR constant region and the 5'RACE anchor. A first PCR added sample indexes and Illumina adaptors, after which a second PCR increased the library yield. The roughly 650 bp TCR product was size-selected on a 2% E-gel SizeSelection system after Ampure bead purification. Library quality was checked on a Bioanalyzer, concentration was measured with Qubit, and libraries were quantified with the Kapa Library Quantification kit before pooling. Libraries were sequenced paired-end 2 x 150 bp on an Illumina HiSeq 2500. To increase sequence diversity, roughly 24-31% phiX was spiked into each library pool. The authors' pipeline ran thus. Quality-filtered reads were processed with the UMI-based MiGEC pipeline, and over 90% of raw TCR sequences were removed by the MiGEC pipeline during error correction. VDJ genes were aligned to IMGT germline references, and each clonotype was defined by a unique CDR3 amino acid sequence together with V-J genes. VDJtools evaluated clonal expansion, Shannon diversity and CDR3 relatedness (CalcPairwiseDistances, ClusterSamples); CLCbio workbench built phylogenetic trees. A clone was classed as expanded if it had 8 or more unique UMIs, a cutoff based on coefficient-of-variation modelling across technical triplicates. Through fastp at Q25 and MiXCR, TCRdb rebuilt clones from the public reads, retaining in-frame beta chains. All rows with the same CDR3 protein become a single entry with the most common DNA and genes. TCRdb, not the authors, supplied the V and J calls. The sample data list approximately 50,000 distinct CDR3 sequences, and around a tenth of these were observed just once. The ten largest make up about 5.7% of the sample.

The TCR was taken from a man aged 70-80 years with HTLV-1-associated myelopathy (HAM/TSP). Sequencing was performed on PBMCs.

Here the CDR3 is given as CASSFYICSARKGLAGYEQYF. The rearranged segments are TRBV7-6 and TRBJ2-7; the table's D call, TRBD2, has no DNA check behind it. Taken from the germline V gene, the CDR1 and CDR2 loops are SGHVS and FNYEAQ. The CDR3 numbers 21 residues from cysteine through phenylalanine.